Detailed here is one TCR beta chain. The germline V gene has CDR1 SGHRS and CDR2 YFSETQ. This CDR3 region has 15 residues. V was pared by 4 bases and J by 8 bases, with 19 bases between. TCRdb keeps only in-frame clones here, not all; method: immunoSEQ multiplex PCR. Of 30,000 to 45,000 clones listed, roughly 93% are singletons. These data originate in a study of T cell changes during pregnancy in multiple sclerosis. The chain recombines TRBV5-1 with TRBJ2-1; D remains unclear. This sequence originates from a female donor with multiple sclerosis, enrolled in a pregnancy study. Source: CD4+ T cells from peripheral blood mononuclear cells, taken in the first trimester of pregnancy. The CDR3 reads CASSTLGVRLYEQFF. CDR3 nucleotides: TGCGCCAGCAGCACTTTAGGAGTACGGCTCTATGAGCAGTTCTTC.